This TCR beta chain was identified during a study of OX40 agonist ivuxolimab in advanced cancers. Study background: An agonistic anti-OX40 (CD134) antibody, ivuxolimab, was used to treat the patients.

Measured with immunoSEQ multiplex PCR; TCRdb has only the in-frame clones, and not every one. The sample shows 82,000 or so clones, roughly 90% of them seen only once. Study conclusions and caveats: Averaging showed that CD8+ T cells had more expanded clones than CD4+ did. At 0.1 to 3.0 mg/kg and by week 6, clonal expansion occurred in CD4+ and CD8+ blood T cells. Normalized T-cell clonal expansion was also low in some nonresponders.

A single count supports this clone. Its target is unknown. The specimen was CD4+ or CD8+ T cells sorted from blood, collected in a trial of the OX40 agonist ivuxolimab. The source is an adult with an advanced solid tumor such as melanoma, head and neck, liver or kidney cancer.

The CDR3 loop reads CAWSVGAEGRYF. As DNA, the CDR3 is TGTGCCTGGAGTGTCGGAGCTGAGGGTCGGTACTTC. The J gene is TRBJ2-4, the V gene TRBV30, with D possibly matching TRBD2 (5 bases). The CDR3 is made up of 12 amino acids. Looked up from germline, CDR1 is GTSNPN and CDR2 is SVGIG (reference sequence). V was trimmed by 0 bases and J by 15 bases, leaving 15 bases between them.